The 13 T cell receptor beta chains below all came from one sample that was sequenced in a study of cytomegalovirus exposure and HLA in healthy donors. The PCR employed 60 Vbeta primers together with 13 Jbeta primers. Clones were read by immunoSEQ multiplex PCR, and TCRdb kept only the in-frame ones, dropping some. There are about 160,000 clones in the sample; roughly 80% occur only once, and about 0.8% lies in the top ten. The sample was PBMCs. The receptors were gathered from a woman aged 18-30 years in good health and CMV-seronegative.

This chain uses TRBV4-2 with TRBJ1-5; D perhaps matches TRBD1 (6 bases). Germline CDR1 is LGHNA and CDR2 is YNFKEQ. Trimming took 4 bases from V and 3 from J, leaving 13 bases between them. The CDR3 sequence is 15 residues long. The DNA for the CDR3 is TGTGCCAGCAGCCCACATCGGACAGCCAATCAGCCCCAGCATTTT. It codes for CASSPHRTANQPQHF.

The chain carries TRBV7-8 and TRBJ1-1; D not certain. The germline gives CDR1 SGHVS, CDR2 FQNEAQ. The CDR3 runs to 13 residues. Between the trimmed V and J ends, which lost 1 base and 10 bases, there was a span of 13 bases. CDR3: CASSLGPVARAFF. The CDR3 bases are TGTGCCAGCAGCTTAGGCCCAGTGGCCCGAGCTTTCTTT.

V is TRBV28 and J is TRBJ2-7, with D possibly matching TRBD1 (5 bases). This CDR3 spans 14 amino acids. Trimming pared 5 bases from V and 2 bases from J, leaving 13 bases between. CDR1 MDHEN and CDR2 SYDVKM come from the germline V gene. CDR3 nucleotide sequence: TGTGCCAGCAGTACAACGGACATAGCCTACGAGCAGTACTTC. Protein sequence: CASSTTDIAYEQYF.

The V call is TRBV14, the J call TRBJ1-2; 7 nucleotides line up with TRBD1. There are 16 residues in the CDR3. V lost 3 bases to trimming and J lost 2 bases; unmatched junction nucleotides: 9. Germline V lookup: CDR1 SGHDN, CDR2 FVKESK. In nucleotides, the CDR3 is TGTGCCAGCAGCCAGATGGGGACAGCTTCGAACTATGGCTACACCTTC. It specifies CASSQMGTASNYGYTF.

The rearrangement links TRBV7-8 to TRBJ1-1, with a possible D match to TRBD1 (5 bases). Between the trimmed V and J ends, which lost 2 bases and 5 bases, there was a span of 9 bases. The CDR3 contains 13 residues. CDR1 and CDR2 (germline): SGHVS, FQNEAQ. The CDR3 DNA reads as TGTGCCAGCAGCTTATCAGGGAGGACTGAAGCTTTCTTT. Protein sequence: CASSLSGRTEAFF.

The rearrangement uses TRBV20-1 and TRBJ1-1; D is uncertain. Germline V lookup: CDR1 DFQATT, CDR2 SNEGSKA (reference sequence). The V and J ends lost 6 bases and 4 bases respectively, with 9 bases between them. The CDR3 has 11 amino acids. CDR3 amino acids: CSAGRGTEAFF. DNA of the CDR3: TGCAGTGCCGGGCGGGGCACTGAAGCTTTCTTT.

This clone has only one observation. The V gene is TRBV28, the J gene TRBJ2-7; TRBD2 is a possible D gene (7 bases). The length of the CDR3 is 16 residues. Trimming left V 0 bases short and J 4 bases short, with 16 bases between. Germline values: CDR1 MDHEN, CDR2 SYDVKM. The CDR3 here is CASSLWGGGGGYEQYF. The DNA for the CDR3 is TGTGCCAGCAGTTTATGGGGCGGAGGGGGAGGGTACGAGCAGTACTTC.

The CDR3 loop is CAIGRRVSSYNEQFF. DNA of the CDR3: TGTGCCATCGGGAGGAGGGTCAGCTCCTACAATGAGCAGTTCTTC. J is TRBJ2-1 and V is TRBV28; 7 bases are shared with TRBD2. The CDR3 runs 15 residues. With 10 bases clipped from V and 0 bases from J, the junction kept 9 bases outside the gene matches. Germline V gene lookup returns CDR1 MDHEN and CDR2 SYDVKM.

The V and J genes are TRBV28 and TRBJ1-2; no definite D call. This CDR3 has 12 residues. Germline CDR1 is MDHEN and CDR2 is SYDVKM. V was clipped by 7 bases and J by 6 bases, with 12 bases between them. The CDR3 loop is CASNGGLDGYTF. The CDR3 nucleotides read TGTGCCAGCAATGGAGGGTTGGATGGCTACACCTTC.

This chain uses TRBV5-1 with TRBJ2-1, with a possible D match to TRBD2 (5 bases). The V end was cut by 2 bases, the J end by 5 bases, with 14 bases between. CDR1 is SGHRS and CDR2 is YFSETQ in the germline V gene. CDR3 length: 15 amino acids. In DNA, the CDR3 is TGCGCCAGCAGCTTAAGAAAGGATAGCGACAATGAGCAGTTCTTC. Amino acids: CASSLRKDSDNEQFF.

This clone was seen more than once but under ten times. The J gene is TRBJ2-3, the V gene TRBV6-5, with D possibly being TRBD1 (5 bases). The CDR3 loop spans 15 amino acids. Per germline, CDR1 MNHEY and CDR2 SVGAGI. Trimming took 2 bases from V and 0 from J, leaving 9 bases between them. CDR3 amino acids: CASSYRGLSTDTQYF. CDR3 DNA sequence: TGTGCCAGCAGTTACAGGGGTCTGAGCACAGATACGCAGTATTTT.

The CDR3 coding sequence is TGTGCCAGCAGACATGAGACAGGGGGCACGGGCGGCTACACCTTC. Translated, it gives CASRHETGGTGGYTF. The rearrangement joins TRBV28 to TRBJ1-2; 10 bases are shared with TRBD1. Trimming took 6 bases from V and 8 from J; bases not matched to a gene: 12. This CDR3 spans 15 amino acids. Per the germline V gene, CDR1 is MDHEN and CDR2 is SYDVKM.

The rearrangement uses TRBV19 and TRBJ2-1, with D possibly being TRBD1 (6 bases). Germline CDR1 is LNHDA and CDR2 is SQIVND (reference sequence). Trimming shortened V by 6 bases and J by 8 bases, and 23 bases separated the two germline ends. This CDR3 is 16 amino acids long. The CDR3 nucleotides are TGTGCCAGTAGAAGAGGCGGCAGGGGTCCTAACGATGAGCAGTTCTTC. This encodes CASRRGGRGPNDEQFF. The full variable domain, in which reference TRBV19 and TRBJ2-1 provide the parts outside the CDR3, is DGGITQSPKYLFRKEGQNVTLSCEQNLNHDAMYWYRQDPGQGLRLIYYSQIVNDFQKGDIAEGYSVSREKKESFPLTVTSAQKNPTAFYLCASRRGGRGPNDEQFFGPGTRLTVL.